The rows below give T cell receptor beta chains drawn from one sample of a study of Graves' ophthalmopathy and Graves' hyperthyroidism. Each CDR3 protein gets one entry after TCRdb re-called the multiplex PCR reads with MiXCR. The repertoire holds about 150,000 distinct CDR3 sequences, with over 35% as singletons. Sequenced input: peripheral blood. These receptors originate from a woman between 40 and 55 years old with Graves' ophthalmopathy. Each CDR3 is given with its conserved first and last residue. The order of the fields is D gene, J gene, V gene, clone size, CDR3 DNA, CDR3 protein. A D gene is named only where the DNA matches it firmly. A row's size may be missing; if present it is once, few, many or a size class.

D gene: TRBD1; J gene: TRBJ1-1; V gene: TRBV6-5; clone size: many; CDR3 DNA: TGTGCCAGCGTATGGGACAGGGAGAGTACTGAAGCTTTCTTT; CDR3 protein: CASVWDRESTEAFF
D gene: TRBD2; J gene: TRBJ2-7; V gene: TRBV13; clone size: many; CDR3 DNA: TGTGCCAGCAGCTATATCTCTAGCGGGAGGTACTACGAGCAGTACTTC; CDR3 protein: CASSYISSGRYYEQYF
D gene: -; J gene: TRBJ2-5; V gene: TRBV2; clone size: -; CDR3 DNA: TGTGCCAGCAGTGCAGGGGTCGTCCGGTTAGAGACCCAGTACTTC; CDR3 protein: CASSAGVVRLETQYF
D gene: TRBD1; J gene: TRBJ2-7; V gene: TRBV6-5; clone size: -; CDR3 DNA: TGTGCCAGCAGTTACTCCAGGGACAGGGGGAGTTACGAGCAGTACTTC; CDR3 protein: CASSYSRDRGSYEQYF
D gene: -; J gene: TRBJ2-5; V gene: TRBV7-9; clone size: many; CDR3 DNA: TGTGCCAGCAGCCCTGGGCCTTCCCAAGAGACCCAGTACTTC; CDR3 protein: CASSPGPSQETQYF
D gene: TRBD2; J gene: TRBJ2-7; V gene: TRBV6-1; clone size: many; CDR3 DNA: TGTGCCAGCAATCCGGGACTAAAAATACCCTACGAGCAGTACTTC; CDR3 protein: CASNPGLKIPYEQYF
D gene: -; J gene: TRBJ2-5; V gene: TRBV2; clone size: many; CDR3 DNA: TGTGCCAGCTTGGAGTTCGGGGGAGTTGGAGAGACCCAGTACTTC; CDR3 protein: CASLEFGGVGETQYF
D gene: -; J gene: TRBJ2-1; V gene: TRBV6-5; clone size: many; CDR3 DNA: TGTGCCAGCAGAAGAGGCCGGGACACGTCATACAATGAGCAGTTCTTC; CDR3 protein: CASRRGRDTSYNEQFF
D gene: -; J gene: TRBJ1-1; V gene: TRBV6-4; clone size: -; CDR3 DNA: TGTGCCAGCAGTCTCCGTGCGAACACTGAAGCTTTCTTT; CDR3 protein: CASSLRANTEAFF
D gene: TRBD1; J gene: TRBJ2-5; V gene: TRBV12-3/TRBV12-4; clone size: few; CDR3 DNA: TGTGCCAGCAGTGTCGACAGGGTCCAAGAGACCCAGTACTTC; CDR3 protein: CASSVDRVQETQYF
D gene: -; J gene: TRBJ2-5; V gene: TRBV7-2; clone size: few; CDR3 DNA: TGTGCCAGCAGCCTCGCGCAGACCCAGTACTTC; CDR3 protein: CASSLAQTQYF
D gene: -; J gene: TRBJ1-6; V gene: TRBV7-2; clone size: many; CDR3 DNA: TGTGCCAGCAGCAACTTAGGAATCGACGGGAAGGGTGGTTCACCCCTCCACTTT; CDR3 protein: CASSNLGIDGKGGSPLHF
D gene: TRBD2; J gene: TRBJ2-7; V gene: TRBV19; clone size: -; CDR3 DNA: TGTGCCAGTACCCGGAGCGGGGTCAGCTCCTACGAGCAGTACTTC; CDR3 protein: CASTRSGVSSYEQYF
D gene: TRBD1; J gene: TRBJ2-5; V gene: TRBV28; clone size: many; CDR3 DNA: TGTGCCGGTAGAAGACAGGGGGCAGGGTTCGAGACCCAGTACTTC; CDR3 protein: CAGRRQGAGFETQYF
D gene: TRBD1; J gene: TRBJ1-2; V gene: TRBV30; clone size: many; CDR3 DNA: TGTGCCTGTGGACAGGGGAACGATGGCTACACCTTC; CDR3 protein: CACGQGNDGYTF
D gene: -; J gene: TRBJ2-5; V gene: TRBV28; clone size: medium-sized; CDR3 DNA: TGTGCCCACCGCGGGGCAGGGAACCGTTGGGAGACCCAGTACTTC; CDR3 protein: CAHRGAGNRWETQYF